These T cell receptor beta chains were read from a single sample in a study of shared clonotypes between healthy human individuals. Measured with immunoSEQ multiplex PCR; TCRdb has only the in-frame clones, and not every one. The sample has some 1,100,000 clones, 75% to 80% seen once. Material for sequencing was memory CD4+ T cells from PBMCs. The receptor set was obtained from a young man in good health. Some clones in this sample may be carry-over from other donors' samples. Each CDR3 is given with its conserved first and last residue. A D gene is named only where the DNA matches it firmly. The listing skips clone size in some rows; elsewhere it reads once, few, many or a size class.

TRBJ1-4 TRBV25-1 NA NA TGTGCCAGCAGTGATGGGGGGGCAACTAATGAAAAACTGTTTTTT CASSDGGATNEKLFF
TRBJ1-5 TRBV7-9 NA NA TGTGCCAGCAGCTTGAGGGGAGGCAATCAGCCCCAGCATTTT CASSLRGGNQPQHF
TRBJ2-7 TRBV15 NA NA TGTGCCACCAGCAGACAGGACGAGCAGTACTTC CATSRQDEQYF
TRBJ1-1 TRBV30 NA NA TGTGCCTGGAGTGGGGGGAATGAAGCTTTCTTT CAWSGGNEAFF
TRBJ1-6 TRBV27 TRBD1 NA TGTGCCAGCAGTGGCCAGGGACAGACCCGGCAACCCCTCCACTTT CASSGQGQTRQPLHF
TRBJ2-3 TRBV18 NA NA TGTGCCAGCTCACCGCTCGAAGCAGATACGCAGTATTTT CASSPLEADTQYF
TRBJ2-2 TRBV13 NA few TGTGCCAGCAGCTCGGGACGGAGGAACACCGGGGAGCTGTTTTTT CASSSGRRNTGELFF
TRBJ2-1 TRBV7-2 TRBD2 NA TGTGCCAGCAGCTTAAATCGGGAGGCCGGTGAGCAGTTCTTC CASSLNREAGEQFF
TRBJ2-5 TRBV5-1 TRBD1 NA TGCGCCAGCAACACTGGGGACAGGGGAAGGGAAGAGACCCAGTACTTC CASNTGDRGREETQYF
TRBJ2-5 TRBV28 TRBD1 NA TGTGCCAGCAGTTTGGACAGGCTAGGAGAGACCCAGTACTTC CASSLDRLGETQYF
TRBJ1-5 TRBV27 TRBD1 NA TGTGCCAGCAGTTTCCGGGACAGGCCGCTGGAGGCCCAGCATTTT CASSFRDRPLEAQHF
TRBJ1-4 TRBV11-2 NA NA TGTGCCAGCTGGTATGGAGGGAAGGGCACTAATGAAAAACTGTTTTTT CASWYGGKGTNEKLFF
TRBJ2-5 TRBV7-3 NA NA TGTGCCAGCAGCTTAAGTGGAGGGACAGAGCAAGAGACCCAGTACTTC CASSLSGGTEQETQYF
TRBJ2-5 TRBV5-1 TRBD1 NA TGCGCCAGCAGCGTAACAGGGGGTGAAGAGACCCAGTACTTC CASSVTGGEETQYF
TRBJ2-5 TRBV15 NA NA TGTGCCACCAGCAGAGCCACCGCAGGGTGGGAGACCCAGTACTTC CATSRATAGWETQYF
TRBJ2-7 TRBV28 TRBD2 NA TGTGCCAGCAGTTTATTTAGCGGGGGGGTCTACGAGCAGTACTTC CASSLFSGGVYEQYF
TRBJ2-1 TRBV7-3 NA NA TGTGCCAGCAGCTTAACGTTCGGGGTCCAAGGCGATGAGCAGTTCTTC CASSLTFGVQGDEQFF
TRBJ2-1 TRBV2 TRBD2 few TGTGCCAGCAGTACTAGCGGGAGGGCCAATGAGCAGTTCTTC CASSTSGRANEQFF
TRBJ2-7 TRBV6-1 NA few TGTGCCAGCACGGGCCTCTACGAGCAGTACTTC CASTGLYEQYF
TRBJ2-1 TRBV7-9 TRBD2 once TGTGCCAGCAGCTTACGGCTTGGTAAGGCGGGAGGTAACAATGAGCAGTTCTTC CASSLRLGKAGGNNEQFF
TRBJ2-7 TRBV9 NA NA TGTGCCAGCAGCGTAGCCCCCTTCCCAGACAGGAATGGCGAGCAGTACTTC CASSVAPFPDRNGEQYF
TRBJ1-4 TRBV6-1 NA NA TGTGCCAGCAGCAGAGGGGTCATTAATGAAAAACTGTTTTTT CASSRGVINEKLFF
TRBJ2-1 TRBV2 TRBD1 NA TGTGCCAGCAGAGATCAACCCCGGGGACAGGGGGACAATGAGCAGTTCTTC CASRDQPRGQGDNEQFF
TRBJ2-7 TRBV6-5 TRBD2 NA TGTGCCAGCACCAAGCGGGACGCGAGCTCCTACGAGCAGTACTTC CASTKRDASSYEQYF
TRBJ2-7 TRBV11-2 TRBD2 NA TGTGCCAGCAGCTTTACTAGCGGGGGCAGCTCCTACGAGCAGTACTTC CASSFTSGGSSYEQYF
TRBJ2-5 TRBV18 NA NA TGTGCCAGCTCAACACCTCCGCTTGAGACCCAGTACTTC CASSTPPLETQYF
TRBJ2-7 TRBV2 NA NA TGTGCCAGCAGTGACGACATTAGGCGCGAGCAGTACTTC CASSDDIRREQYF
TRBJ2-5 TRBV15 TRBD2 NA TGTGCCACCAGCCTATCAGGGACTAGCGGGTACCAAGAGACCCAGTACTTC CATSLSGTSGYQETQYF
TRBJ2-5 TRBV19 NA NA TGTGCCAGTAGTATAGTAGGTCTCCAAGTAGAGACCCAGTACTTC CASSIVGLQVETQYF
TRBJ2-1 TRBV11-1 NA few TGTGCCAGCAGCTTTATTAGCTCCTACAATGAGCAGTTCTTC CASSFISSYNEQFF
TRBJ1-1 TRBV10-3 NA NA TGTGCCATCAGTGTTGTGGGGCCGGGTACTGAAGCTTTCTTT CAISVVGPGTEAFF
TRBJ2-3 TRBV20-1 NA NA TGCAGTGCTACCCGGGGGCAGTCCCGTGGCTTT CSATRGQSRGF
TRBJ2-1 TRBV6-5 TRBD2 once TGTGCCAGCAGCCTCCAAGCGGGGGGGATGGAGCAGTTCTTC CASSLQAGGMEQFF
TRBJ1-5 TRBV9 TRBD1 NA TGTGCCAGCAGCGCCGGGACAGGTGTTCAGCCCCAGCATTTT CASSAGTGVQPQHF
TRBJ1-2 TRBV10-3 NA NA TGTGCCATCAGTGTAGGGGGAGACTATGGCTACACCTTC CAISVGGDYGYTF
TRBJ2-3 TRBV7-3 NA few TGTGCCAGCCAGGGGACTAGCACAGATACGCAGTATTTT CASQGTSTDTQYF
TRBJ1-1 TRBV7-3 TRBD1 NA TGTGCCAGCAGCTTAACGGGTAGGGGGCACCATCGCGCTTTCTTT CASSLTGRGHHRAFF
TRBJ2-7 TRBV28 NA few TGTGCCAGCAGTCCCCTGGGACTTGAACGAGACTACGAGCAGTACTTC CASSPLGLERDYEQYF
TRBJ2-1 TRBV27 TRBD2 NA TGTGCCAGCAGTCCTATGGGACTAGCGGACCGATACAATGAGCAGTTCTTC CASSPMGLADRYNEQFF
TRBJ2-7 TRBV9 TRBD2 NA TGTGCCAGCAGCCCGGGCGGGAGCCTAAGCTACGAGCAGTACTTC CASSPGGSLSYEQYF
TRBJ2-3 TRBV25-1 TRBD1 NA TGTGCCAGCAGTCGGGACAGAACTAGCACAGATACGCAGTATTTT CASSRDRTSTDTQYF
TRBJ2-7 TRBV11-2 NA NA TGTGCCAGCAGCTTACTGGCTTTCTACGAGCAGTACTTC CASSLLAFYEQYF
TRBJ1-1 TRBV6-5 NA NA TGTGCCAGCAGTTACGGGGGACTGATGAACACTGAAGCTTTCTTT CASSYGGLMNTEAFF
TRBJ2-7 TRBV6-5 NA many TGTGCCAGCAGTTACTCTGGGGGGGGCTTATACGAGCAGTACTTC CASSYSGGGLYEQYF
TRBJ2-7 TRBV2 NA few TGTGCCAGCAGTGAAGCTGCGGCAGGGGTGGGCGAGCAGTACTTC CASSEAAAGVGEQYF
TRBJ1-1 TRBV29-1 NA once TGCAGCGTTACGGACCCTAACGGGGGTGGAAGTACTGAAGCTTTCTTT CSVTDPNGGGSTEAFF
TRBJ2-7 TRBV6-5 NA NA TGTGCCAGCAGCCCGATGGGGAGCGGGGAGCAGTACTTC CASSPMGSGEQYF
TRBJ1-2 TRBV5-5 NA NA TGTGCCAGCAGCATGGAAGGAGTTAACTATGGCTACACCTTC CASSMEGVNYGYTF
TRBJ2-1 TRBV18 TRBD1 NA TGTGCCAGCTCCCCAGGACAGGCCGGCAGTGAGCAGTTCTTC CASSPGQAGSEQFF
TRBJ2-1 TRBV2 NA NA TGTGCCAGCGGAGGAGGCAGGAGAGGTGAGCAGTTCTTC CASGGGRRGEQFF